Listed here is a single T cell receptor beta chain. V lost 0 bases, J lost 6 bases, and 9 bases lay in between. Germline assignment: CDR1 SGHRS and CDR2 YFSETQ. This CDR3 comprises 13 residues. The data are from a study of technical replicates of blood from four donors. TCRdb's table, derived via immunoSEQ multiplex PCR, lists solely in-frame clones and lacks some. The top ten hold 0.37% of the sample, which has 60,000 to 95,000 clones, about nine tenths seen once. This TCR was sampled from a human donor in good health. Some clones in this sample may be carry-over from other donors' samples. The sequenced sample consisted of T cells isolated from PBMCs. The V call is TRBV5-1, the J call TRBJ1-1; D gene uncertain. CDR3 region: CASSLDKSAEAFF. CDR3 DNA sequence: TGCGCCAGCAGCTTGGACAAGTCCGCTGAAGCTTTCTTT.